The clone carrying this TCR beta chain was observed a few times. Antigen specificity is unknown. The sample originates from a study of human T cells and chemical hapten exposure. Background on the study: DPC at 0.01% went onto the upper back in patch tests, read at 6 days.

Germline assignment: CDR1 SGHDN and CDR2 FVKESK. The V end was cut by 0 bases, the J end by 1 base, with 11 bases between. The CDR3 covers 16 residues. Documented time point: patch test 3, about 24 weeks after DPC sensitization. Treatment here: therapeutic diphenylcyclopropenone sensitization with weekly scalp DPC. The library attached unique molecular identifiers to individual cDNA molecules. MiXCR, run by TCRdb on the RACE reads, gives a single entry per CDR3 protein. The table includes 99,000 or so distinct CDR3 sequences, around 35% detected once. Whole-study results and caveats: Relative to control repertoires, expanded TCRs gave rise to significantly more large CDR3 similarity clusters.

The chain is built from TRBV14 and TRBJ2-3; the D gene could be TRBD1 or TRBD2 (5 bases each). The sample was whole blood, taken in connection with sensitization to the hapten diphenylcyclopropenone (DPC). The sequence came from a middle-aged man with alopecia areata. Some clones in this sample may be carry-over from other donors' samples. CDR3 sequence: CASSQDILGGTDTQYF. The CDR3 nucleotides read TGTGCCAGCAGCCAAGATATACTGGGGGGCACAGATACGCAGTATTTT.